The T cell receptor beta chain under discussion was sequenced for a study of cytomegalovirus exposure and HLA in healthy donors. Study as a whole: Caucasian-associated ancestry cluster membership applied to about 77% of under 450 genotyped donors. Study observations and caveats: Sequencing likely caused a cluster of highly shared sequence variants. Presence/absence results assume similar sequencing depth per donor, which may not hold.

Vbeta (60) and Jbeta (13) primers were used in the PCR. The table came from immunoSEQ multiplex PCR; TCRdb's copy has only in-frame clones and leaves some out. The sample holds some 130,000 clones, about 80% seen once. As to this clone: What it binds is unknown.

The germline V gene has CDR1 SGHNT and CDR2 YYREEE (reference sequence). V shed 2 bases, J shed 8 bases, and the junction held 8 bases outside the gene matches. The CDR3 consists of 15 residues. The chain uses TRBV5-4 and TRBJ2-1; TRBD2 agrees at 9 bases. The clonotype was recovered from a man between 18 and 35 years old in good health and CMV-seronegative. Sequenced material: PBMCs. The CDR3 DNA reads as TGTGCCAGCAGCTTTTCGGATAGCGGGAGTTATGAGCAGTTCTTC. It codes for CASSFSDSGSYEQFF.